This is a list of T cell receptor beta chains from one sample in a study of T cells in pancreatic ductal adenocarcinoma. Generated by immunoSEQ multiplex PCR, the TCRdb table keeps only in-frame clones and is missing some. The sample comprises under 30,000 clones, approximately 92% of which are singletons, and 2.2% rests with the top ten. Input material: PBMCs. The receptors were sampled from a human donor with pancreatic ductal adenocarcinoma. Each CDR3 is given with its conserved first and last residue. The D gene is left open where the match is weak. Clone size is shown for a subset of rows, as once, few, many or a class of expanded clone.

d_call: NA; cdr3_length: 15; v_call: TRBV19; j_call: TRBJ1-2; clone_size: NA; cdr3_aa: CASSRMATEAYGYTF; cdr3_nt: TGTGCCAGTAGTCGGATGGCGACGGAAGCCTATGGCTACACCTTC
d_call: NA; cdr3_length: 13; v_call: TRBV7-7; j_call: TRBJ2-1; clone_size: NA; cdr3_aa: CASSTQPFDEQFF; cdr3_nt: TGTGCTAGCAGTACACAACCGTTCGATGAGCAGTTCTTC
d_call: TRBD1; cdr3_length: 16; v_call: TRBV2; j_call: TRBJ1-5; clone_size: NA; cdr3_aa: CASSGTGGMINQPQHF; cdr3_nt: TGTGCCAGCAGTGGGACAGGGGGCATGATCAATCAGCCCCAGCATTTT
d_call: NA; cdr3_length: 15; v_call: TRBV27; j_call: TRBJ1-2; clone_size: NA; cdr3_aa: CASSTGGGIGYGYTF; cdr3_nt: TGTGCCAGCAGTACCGGAGGGGGGATCGGCTATGGCTACACCTTC
d_call: NA; cdr3_length: 13; v_call: TRBV6-7; j_call: TRBJ2-1; clone_size: once; cdr3_aa: CASSYSKRDEQFF; cdr3_nt: TGTGCCAGCAGTTACTCAAAGCGGGATGAGCAGTTCTTC
d_call: NA; cdr3_length: 17; v_call: TRBV14; j_call: TRBJ2-1; clone_size: NA; cdr3_aa: CASSQNRGMSSYNEQFF; cdr3_nt: TGTGCCAGCAGCCAAAATAGGGGGATGAGCTCCTACAATGAGCAGTTCTTC
d_call: NA; cdr3_length: 17; v_call: TRBV21-1; j_call: TRBJ2-5; clone_size: NA; cdr3_aa: CASSKGGMHLLQETQYF; cdr3_nt: TGTGCCAGCAGCAAAGGAGGGATGCACCTACTCCAAGAGACCCAGTACTTC
d_call: TRBD2; cdr3_length: 14; v_call: TRBV5-1; j_call: TRBJ2-1; clone_size: NA; cdr3_aa: CASSLTSGKNEQFF; cdr3_nt: TGCGCCAGCAGCTTGACTAGCGGGAAGAATGAGCAGTTCTTC
d_call: TRBD1; cdr3_length: 15; v_call: TRBV15; j_call: TRBJ2-7; clone_size: NA; cdr3_aa: CATSSPGTGDYEQYF; cdr3_nt: TGTGCCACCAGCAGTCCCGGGACAGGGGACTACGAGCAGTACTTC
d_call: TRBD1; cdr3_length: 18; v_call: TRBV7-9; j_call: TRBJ2-3; clone_size: NA; cdr3_aa: CASSSRDRVDFLIDTQYF; cdr3_nt: TGTGCCAGCAGCTCCCGGGACAGGGTGGATTTCCTAATTGATACGCAGTATTTT
d_call: TRBD1; cdr3_length: 13; v_call: TRBV7-6; j_call: TRBJ2-1; clone_size: NA; cdr3_aa: CASSLNQGAEQFF; cdr3_nt: TGTGCCAGCAGCTTAAATCAGGGGGCTGAGCAGTTCTTC
d_call: TRBD2; cdr3_length: 15; v_call: TRBV5-1; j_call: TRBJ2-1; clone_size: NA; cdr3_aa: CASSLVAGGHNEQFF; cdr3_nt: TGCGCCAGCAGTTTAGTAGCGGGAGGTCACAATGAGCAGTTCTTC
d_call: TRBD2; cdr3_length: 16; v_call: TRBV5-4; j_call: TRBJ2-1; clone_size: few; cdr3_aa: CASSQRLAGEYNEQFF; cdr3_nt: TGTGCCAGCAGCCAGAGACTAGCGGGAGAGTATAATGAGCAGTTCTTC